This T cell receptor (beta chain) was obtained from a study of blood T cell repertoires in COVID-19. Study at large: The United States, Italy and Spain were the sources of the acute and convalescent COVID-19 samples.

This clone was seen a handful of times. The CDR3 is 16 residues long. Trimming took off 3 bases at V and 7 bases at J, with 18 bases between the two ends. The germline gives CDR1 SGHTA, CDR2 FQGTGA. Produced via immunoSEQ multiplex PCR; TCRdb's table is partial and in-frame only. The data show roughly 21,000 clones, about 86% seen once. The chain combines TRBV7-3 with TRBJ2-2, with TRBD2 as a possible D gene (7 bases). The receptor was derived from a human donor with acute or convalescent COVID-19. The donor label of this sample is uncertain. Material: peripheral blood. Here the CDR3 reads CASSFRAGARGGELFF. The CDR3, as DNA: TGTGCCAGCAGCTTTCGGGCGGGGGCGCGCGGCGGGGAGCTGTTTTTT.